Presented here are 26 T cell receptor beta chains from one specimen sequenced in a study of blood T cells in healthy people across ages. Primers used in a second PCR of roughly 6 to 12 cycles were a sample-barcoded 5' primer and a J-beta primer mix. TCRdb called the 5' RACE reads again in MiXCR, with one record for every CDR3 protein. The sample records 1.5 million or so distinct CDR3 sequences, 40% to 50% being singletons. The sample comprised blood. The receptor source for this set is a young woman in good health.

The genes are TRBV6-5 and TRBJ1-2, with D tentatively TRBD1 (6 bases). This CDR3 is 15 amino acids long. V dropped 6 bases and J dropped 2 bases, with 16 bases sitting between them. The germline gives CDR1 MNHEY, CDR2 SVGAGI. The chain's CDR3 is CASSPDRSPNYGYTF. The CDR3 DNA reads TGTGCCAGCAGCCCTGACAGGAGCCCAAACTATGGCTACACCTTC.

This clonotype was recorded once. The gene calls are TRBV12-3 or TRBV12-4 and TRBJ1-1; D remains ambiguous. There are 18 residues in the CDR3. The V and J ends lost 6 bases and 1 base respectively, with 24 bases between them. CDR3 protein: CASSPPGVILTKNTEAFF. DNA for the CDR3: TGTGCCAGCAGCCCCCCCGGGGTGATATTGACAAAGAACACTGAAGCTTTCTTT.

This clonotype turned up a few times. This sequence joins TRBV27 and TRBJ1-5; TRBD1 matches at 9 bases. The trim removed 6 bases at V and 4 bases at J, leaving 4 bases unmatched. The CDR3 length is 14 residues. Germline CDR1 reads MNHEY; CDR2 reads SMNVEV (reference sequence). CDR3: CASRGGQGNQPQHF. The CDR3 DNA reads TGTGCCAGCAGAGGAGGACAGGGGAATCAGCCCCAGCATTTT.

The J gene is TRBJ2-3, the V gene TRBV4-2; tentatively, D is TRBD2 (7 bases). Germline values: CDR1 LGHNA, CDR2 YNFKEQ. V was pared by 0 bases and J by 5 bases, with 12 bases between. CDR3 length: 15 residues. Here the CDR3 reads CASSQDGGAGDTQYF. The CDR3 nucleotides read TGTGCCAGCAGCCAAGATGGGGGGGCTGGAGATACGCAGTATTTT.

J is TRBJ2-2 and V is TRBV10-3; D unresolved. Germline loops: CDR1 ENHRY, CDR2 SYGVKD. The CDR3 has 14 residues. V was trimmed by 7 bases and J by 3 bases, leaving 12 bases between them. The CDR3 sequence is CAINEVGYTGELFF. CDR3 bases: TGTGCCATCAACGAAGTCGGGTACACCGGGGAGCTGTTTTTT.

Only a few counts were recorded for this clonotype. The chain combines TRBV6-1 with TRBJ2-3; D is perhaps TRBD2 (6 bases). The CDR3 is made up of 16 amino acids. Trimming left V 2 bases short and J 6 bases short, with 18 bases between. Per germline, CDR1 MNHNS and CDR2 SASEGT. The CDR3 bases are TGTGCCAGCAGTGAACGTCTAGCGAGATCAGGGGATACGCAGTATTTT. Translation gives CASSERLARSGDTQYF.

This clonotype occurred many times. The chain is built from TRBV27 and TRBJ2-5; a possible D gene is TRBD2 (5 bases). CDR3 size: 16 residues. Trimming removed 5 bases at V and 5 bases at J, with 21 bases between. Germline V CDR1 and CDR2: MNHEY, SMNVEV (reference sequence). CDR3 nucleotides: TGTGCCAGCAGTCCACCTGGACCTTTACCGGGGGAGACCCAGTACTTC. Translating gives CASSPPGPLPGETQYF.

The J gene is TRBJ2-3, the V gene TRBV4-1; D is ambiguous. Germline CDR1 is MGHRA and CDR2 is YSYEKL. V lost 2 bases to trimming and J lost 4 bases, with 22 bases between them. This CDR3 is built from 18 residues. The CDR3 DNA is TGCGCCAGCAGCCAAATAGAAGGGCCCCCCCTGAGAGCAGATACGCAGTATTTT. Translation: CASSQIEGPPLRADTQYF.

This clonotype was detected only a few times. The V call is TRBV6-5, the J call TRBJ2-7; 8 nucleotides line up with TRBD1. The CDR3 runs 15 residues. Germline CDR1 reads MNHEY; CDR2 reads SVGAGI. V was clipped by 0 bases and J by 2 bases; unmatched bases: 3. DNA for the CDR3: TGTGCCAGCAGTTACTCGGACAGGGAACCCTACGAGCAGTACTTC. It is translated as CASSYSDREPYEQYF.

This clonotype has more than one count but fewer than ten. This rearrangement joins TRBV5-1 to TRBJ2-1; D is ambiguous. Germline V gene sequence: CDR1 SGHRS, CDR2 YFSETQ. Trimming removed 0 bases at V and 8 bases at J, with 18 bases between. The CDR3 totals 16 residues. The CDR3 spells CASSLVPQSPSYEQFF. CDR3 DNA: TGCGCCAGCAGCTTGGTACCTCAAAGCCCCTCGTATGAGCAGTTCTTC.

V is TRBV28 and J is TRBJ1-2, with TRBD1 as a possible D gene (5 bases). CDR3 size: 13 residues. In germline, CDR1 is MDHEN, CDR2 SYDVKM. With 6 bases removed from V and 8 bases from J, the gap between germline ends came to 16 bases. CDR3 residues: CASRSPPKGGYTF. Here the CDR3 DNA reads TGTGCCAGCAGGAGTCCCCCGAAGGGGGGCTACACCTTC.

The chain recombines TRBV12-3 or TRBV12-4 with TRBJ2-3, with unresolved D. V was shortened by 7 bases and J by 6 bases, with 14 bases between the two germline ends. The CDR3 is 13 amino acids. The CDR3 nucleotides read TGTGCCAGCACGAGTACGGGCAAGGATACGCAGTATTTT. It codes for CASTSTGKDTQYF.

The chain recombines TRBV13 with TRBJ2-5; 7 nucleotides line up with TRBD1. From germline, CDR1 is PRHDT and CDR2 FYEKMQ (reference sequence). Trimming took 5 bases from V and 0 from J; bases not matched to a gene: 6. The CDR3 runs 15 residues. The chain's CDR3 is CASSPRTGYQETQYF. The CDR3 bases are TGTGCCAGCAGCCCAAGGACAGGCTACCAAGAGACCCAGTACTTC.

Written as DNA, the CDR3 is TGTGCCAGCAGCGTAGGATGGAGGACTAGCGGCCTCTCCTACGAGCAGTACTTC. The encoded protein is CASSVGWRTSGLSYEQYF. This chain connects TRBV9 to TRBJ2-7, with 10 nucleotides matching TRBD2. The CDR3 runs to 18 residues. J gave up 0 bases and V 0 bases, and 9 bases lay outside the gene matches. CDR1 SGDLS and CDR2 YYNGEE come from the germline V gene.

This clonotype came up a few times. This chain links TRBV5-1 with TRBJ1-2; D uncertain. Germline CDR1 reads SGHRS; CDR2 reads YFSETQ. CDR3 size: 15 residues. V was shortened by 7 bases and J by 1 base, with 17 bases between the two germline ends. The CDR3 loop reads CASATTGVLNYGYTF. CDR3 DNA sequence: TGCGCCAGCGCTACAACCGGAGTTCTTAACTATGGCTACACCTTC.

V and J are TRBV10-3 and TRBJ2-7; 7 positions match TRBD2. Germline V CDR1 and CDR2: ENHRY, SYGVKD. The CDR3 contains 17 residues. The trim removed 3 bases at V and 0 bases at J, leaving 11 bases unmatched. CDR3 sequence (DNA): TGTGCCATCAGTGATTGGGCTAGCGGAAGGAGCTCCTACGAGCAGTACTTC. Protein: CAISDWASGRSSYEQYF.

V is TRBV20-1 and J is TRBJ2-1, with TRBD2 identical over 11 bases. The CDR3 sequence is 15 residues long. V gave up 5 bases and J gave up 1 base; unmatched junction bases: 4. Germline-derived CDR1 and CDR2 are DFQATT and SNEGSKA (reference sequence). CDR3 region: CSASTSGGSYNEQFF. The CDR3 coding sequence is TGCAGTGCTTCAACTAGCGGGGGTTCCTACAATGAGCAGTTCTTC.

This clonotype has just a few counts. The chain uses TRBV29-1 and TRBJ2-3, with 7 bases lining up with TRBD2. The V segment lost 6 bases and the J segment 1 base; nucleotides outside the gene matches: 10. Germline V CDR1 and CDR2: SQVTM, ANQGSEA. The CDR3 is 15 residues long. The CDR3 DNA reads as TGCAGCGTCCGGGGCGGGGGAGTGGGCACAGATACGCAGTATTTT. Translated, it gives CSVRGGGVGTDTQYF.

This chain connects TRBV24-1 to TRBJ2-1; D might be TRBD1 or TRBD2, each matching 6 bases. This CDR3 comprises 16 residues. Germline lookup yields CDR1 KGHDR and CDR2 SFDVKD. Trimming removed 4 bases at V and 4 bases at J, with 16 bases between. CDR3 nucleotides: TGTGCCACCAGTGACCCGTCCGGGGGCAGATACAATGAGCAGTTCTTC. Its translation is CATSDPSGGRYNEQFF.

This chain joins TRBV18 and TRBJ1-2; D gene uncertain. Germline-derived CDR1 and CDR2 are KGHSH and LQKENI. The CDR3 has 14 amino acids. The ends were cut back, 0 bases at V and 7 bases at J, with 12 bases in the middle. CDR3 region: CASSPPYSTRGYTF. CDR3 in DNA: TGTGCCAGCTCACCACCGTACAGCACCCGTGGCTACACCTTC. The variable domain in full, completed from reference TRBV18 and TRBJ1-2, reads NAGVMQNPRHLVRRRGQEARLRCSPMKGHSHVYWYRQLPEEGLKFMVYLQKENIIDESGMPKERFSAEFPKEGPSILRIQQVVRGDSAAYFCASSPPYSTRGYTFGSGTRLTVV.

V gene TRBV5-6 combines with J gene TRBJ2-7; D gene ambiguous. The J call may be faulty, since TRBJ2-5 better matches the DNA end. Germline loops: CDR1 SGHDT, CDR2 YYEEEE. The CDR3 spans 14 residues. The CDR3 is CASSLGTDLETQYF. The CDR3 bases are TGTGCCAGCAGCTTGGGTACTGACTTAGAGACCCAGTACTTC.

V usage is TRBV27 and J usage is TRBJ2-1, with no clear D. The CDR3 is 14 residues long. Trimming pared 2 bases from V and 6 bases from J, leaving 11 bases between. Germline V gene lookup returns CDR1 MNHEY and CDR2 SMNVEV (reference sequence). CDR3 sequence (DNA): TGTGCCAGCAGTTTAACACTAACCTTCAATGAGCAGTTCTTC. It translates to CASSLTLTFNEQFF.

This clonotype has only a few counts. This chain uses TRBV6-1 with TRBJ2-1; TRBD2 agrees at 12 bases. The CDR3 is 18 residues long. CDR1 MNHNS and CDR2 SASEGT come from the germline V gene. Losses at the gene ends were 6 bases for V and 3 bases for J; bases not matched to a gene: 12. This CDR3 reads CASSRTSGAAPLYNEQFF. The CDR3 nucleotides are TGTGCCAGCAGCCGGACTAGCGGGGCGGCCCCTCTCTACAATGAGCAGTTCTTC.

This clonotype was seen a few times. The rearrangement joins TRBV18 to TRBJ2-3; 11 positions agree with TRBD2. The CDR3 consists of 17 residues. In germline, CDR1 is KGHSH, CDR2 LQKENI. The V and J ends lost 3 bases and 2 bases, in that order; junction bases with no gene match: 7. CDR3 in amino acids: CASSPQGLAVTTDTQYF. In DNA form, the CDR3 reads TGTGCCAGCTCACCGCAGGGACTAGCGGTCACCACAGATACGCAGTATTTT. The whole variable domain, filled in from reference TRBV18 and TRBJ2-3, reads NAGVMQNPRHLVRRRGQEARLRCSPMKGHSHVYWYRQLPEEGLKFMVYLQKENIIDESGMPKERFSAEFPKEGPSILRIQQVVRGDSAAYFCASSPQGLAVTTDTQYFGPGTRLTVL.

CDR3 in amino acids: CASGLGGRADEQYF. For the CDR3, the DNA is TGTGCTAGTGGTTTGGGCGGGAGGGCCGACGAGCAGTACTTC. The V gene is TRBV12-5, the J gene TRBJ2-7, with TRBD2 identical over 9 bases. Germline V gene sequence: CDR1 LGHNT, CDR2 FRNRAP. This CDR3 spans 14 amino acids. V was pared by 1 base and J by 5 bases, with 3 bases of the junction left unmatched.

A word on this clonotype: It may be a read error: a sequence one base away is much more abundant. V gene TRBV3-1 combines with J gene TRBJ1-6; 7 bases fit TRBD1. Germline V lookup: CDR1 LGHDT, CDR2 YNNKEL (reference sequence). This CDR3 has 16 residues. The J segment lost 4 bases and the V segment lost 4 bases, leaving 7 bases of the junction unmatched. As DNA, the CDR3 is TGTGCCAGCAGCCGGGACAGCGGGGTGTATAATTCACCCCTCCACTTT. It is translated as CASSRDSGVYNSPLHF.